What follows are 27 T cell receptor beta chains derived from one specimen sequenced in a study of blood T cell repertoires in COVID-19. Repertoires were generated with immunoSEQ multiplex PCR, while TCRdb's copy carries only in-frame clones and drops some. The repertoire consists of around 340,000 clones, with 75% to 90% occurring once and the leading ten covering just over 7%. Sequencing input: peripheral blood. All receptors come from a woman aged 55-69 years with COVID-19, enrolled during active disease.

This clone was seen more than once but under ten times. The CDR3 DNA reads TGTGCCAGCAGTGGGAACGGGGGGGCGTTCAATGAGCAGTTCTTC. This sequence encodes CASSGNGGAFNEQFF. The rearrangement joins TRBV25-1 to TRBJ2-1, with TRBD2 matching 8 bases. Unmatched junction bases numbered 8, after V lost 4 bases and J lost 6 bases. The CDR3 runs 15 residues. Per the germline V gene, CDR1 is MGHDK and CDR2 is SYGVNS.

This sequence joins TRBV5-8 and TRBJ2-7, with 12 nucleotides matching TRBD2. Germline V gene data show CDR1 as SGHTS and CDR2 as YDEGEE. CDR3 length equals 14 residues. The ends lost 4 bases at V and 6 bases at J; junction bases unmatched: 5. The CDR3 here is CASSHTSGGREQYF. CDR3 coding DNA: TGTGCCAGCAGCCACACTAGCGGGGGGCGCGAGCAGTACTTC. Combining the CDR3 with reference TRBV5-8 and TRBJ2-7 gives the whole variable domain EAGVTQSPTHLIKTRGQQATLRCSPISGHTSVYWYQQALGLGLQFLLWYDEGEERNRGNFPPRFSGRQFPNYSSELNVNALELEDSALYLCASSHTSGGREQYFGPGTRLTVT.

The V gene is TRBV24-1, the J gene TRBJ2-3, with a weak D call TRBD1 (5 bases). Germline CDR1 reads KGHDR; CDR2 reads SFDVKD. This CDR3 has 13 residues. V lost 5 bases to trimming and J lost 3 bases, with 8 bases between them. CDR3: CATSVGPTDTQYF. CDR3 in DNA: TGTGCCACCAGTGTGGGGCCTACAGATACGCAGTATTTT.

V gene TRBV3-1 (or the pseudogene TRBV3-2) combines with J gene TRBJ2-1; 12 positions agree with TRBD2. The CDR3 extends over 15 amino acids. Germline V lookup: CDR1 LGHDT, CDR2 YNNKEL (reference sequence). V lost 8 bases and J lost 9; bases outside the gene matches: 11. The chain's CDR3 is CASSQGASGGAEQFF. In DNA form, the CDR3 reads TGTGCCAGCTCCCAAGGCGCTAGCGGGGGGGCTGAGCAGTTCTTC.

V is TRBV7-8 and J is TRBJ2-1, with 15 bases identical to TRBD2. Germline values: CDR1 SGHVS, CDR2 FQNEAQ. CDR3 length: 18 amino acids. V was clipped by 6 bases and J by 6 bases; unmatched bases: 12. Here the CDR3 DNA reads TGTGCCAGCAGTTCGGATCGGACTAGCGGGGGGGCACCCAATGAGCAGTTCTTC. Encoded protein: CASSSDRTSGGAPNEQFF.

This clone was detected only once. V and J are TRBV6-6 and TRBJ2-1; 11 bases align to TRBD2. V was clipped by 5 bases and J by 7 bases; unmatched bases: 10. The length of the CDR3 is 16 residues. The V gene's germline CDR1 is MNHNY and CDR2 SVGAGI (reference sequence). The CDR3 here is CASSQPIAGGHNEQFF. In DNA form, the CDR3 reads TGTGCCAGCAGTCAACCTATAGCGGGGGGGCATAATGAGCAGTTCTTC.

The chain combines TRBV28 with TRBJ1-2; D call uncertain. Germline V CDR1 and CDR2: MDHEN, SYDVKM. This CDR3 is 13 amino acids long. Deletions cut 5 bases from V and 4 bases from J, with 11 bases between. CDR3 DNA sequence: TGTGCCAGCAGTCAGGCGGGGTTCTATGGCTACACCTTC. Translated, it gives CASSQAGFYGYTF.

CDR3 bases: TGTGCCAGTAGTGGACAGTTACTTTGGGGCTACACCTTC. It specifies CASSGQLLWGYTF. This chain connects TRBV19 to TRBJ1-2; weak D call: TRBD1 (6 bases). CDR1 is LNHDA and CDR2 is SQIVND in the germline V gene (reference sequence). Trimming removed 5 bases from V and 8 bases from J, with 15 bases in between. The CDR3 totals 13 residues.

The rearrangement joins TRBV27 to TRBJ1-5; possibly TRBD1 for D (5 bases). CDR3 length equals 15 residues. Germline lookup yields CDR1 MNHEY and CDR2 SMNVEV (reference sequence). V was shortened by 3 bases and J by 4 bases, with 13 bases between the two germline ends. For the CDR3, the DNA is TGTGCCAGCAGTTTGGCAGGGTTCACGAATCAGCCCCAGCATTTT. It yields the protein CASSLAGFTNQPQHF.

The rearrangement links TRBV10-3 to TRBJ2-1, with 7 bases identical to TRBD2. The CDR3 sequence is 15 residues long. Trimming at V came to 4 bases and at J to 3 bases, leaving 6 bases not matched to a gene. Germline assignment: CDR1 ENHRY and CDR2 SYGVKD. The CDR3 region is CAISVTSANYNEQFF. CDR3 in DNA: TGTGCCATCAGTGTTACTAGCGCCAACTACAATGAGCAGTTCTTC.

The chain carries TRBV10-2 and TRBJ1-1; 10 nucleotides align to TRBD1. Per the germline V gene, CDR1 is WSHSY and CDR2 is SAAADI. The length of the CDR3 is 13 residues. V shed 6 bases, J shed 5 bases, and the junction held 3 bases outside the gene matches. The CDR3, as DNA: TGCGCCAGCAGAAGGGACAGGGGAACTGAAGCTTTCTTT. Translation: CASRRDRGTEAFF.

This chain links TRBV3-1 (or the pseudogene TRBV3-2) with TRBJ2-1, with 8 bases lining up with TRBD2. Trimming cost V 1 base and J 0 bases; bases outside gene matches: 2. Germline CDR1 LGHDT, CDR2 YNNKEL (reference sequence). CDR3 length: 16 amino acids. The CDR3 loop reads CASSQAGGSSYNEQFF. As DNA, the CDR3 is TGTGCCAGCAGCCAAGCGGGGGGGAGCTCCTACAATGAGCAGTTCTTC.

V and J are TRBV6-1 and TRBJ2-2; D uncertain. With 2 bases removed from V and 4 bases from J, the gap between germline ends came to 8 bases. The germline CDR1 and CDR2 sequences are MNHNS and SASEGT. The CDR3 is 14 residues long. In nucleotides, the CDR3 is TGTGCCAGCAGTGAATTTGTCGGCACCGGGGAGCTGTTTTTT. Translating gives CASSEFVGTGELFF.

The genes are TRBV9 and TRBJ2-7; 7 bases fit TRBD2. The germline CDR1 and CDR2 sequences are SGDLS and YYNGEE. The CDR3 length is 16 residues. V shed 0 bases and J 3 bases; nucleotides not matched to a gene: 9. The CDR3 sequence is CASSVAPSWDYYEQYF. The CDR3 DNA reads TGTGCCAGCAGCGTAGCCCCCTCATGGGACTACTACGAGCAGTACTTC.

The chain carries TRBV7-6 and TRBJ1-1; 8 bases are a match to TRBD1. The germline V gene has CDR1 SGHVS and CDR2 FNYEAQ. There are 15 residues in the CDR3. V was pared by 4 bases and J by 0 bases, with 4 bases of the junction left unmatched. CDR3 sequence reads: CASSSLQGVNTEAFF. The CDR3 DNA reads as TGTGCCAGCAGCTCGCTACAGGGGGTGAACACTGAAGCTTTCTTT.

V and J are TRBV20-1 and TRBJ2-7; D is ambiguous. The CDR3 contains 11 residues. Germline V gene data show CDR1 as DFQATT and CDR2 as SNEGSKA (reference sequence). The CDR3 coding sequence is TGCAGCGTTTTGCTATCCTACGAGCAGTACTTC. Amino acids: CSVLLSYEQYF.

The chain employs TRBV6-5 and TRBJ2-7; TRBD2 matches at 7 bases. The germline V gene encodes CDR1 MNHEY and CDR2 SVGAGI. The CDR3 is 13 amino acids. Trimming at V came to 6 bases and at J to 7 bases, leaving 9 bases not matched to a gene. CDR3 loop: CASSSGTGGEQYF. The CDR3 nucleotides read TGTGCCAGCAGCTCCGGGACCGGGGGGGAGCAGTACTTC.

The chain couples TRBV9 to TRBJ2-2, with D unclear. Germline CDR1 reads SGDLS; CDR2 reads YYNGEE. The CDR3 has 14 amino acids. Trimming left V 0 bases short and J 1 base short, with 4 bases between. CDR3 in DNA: TGTGCCAGCAGCGTAGTATGGAACACCGGGGAGCTGTTTTTT. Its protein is CASSVVWNTGELFF.

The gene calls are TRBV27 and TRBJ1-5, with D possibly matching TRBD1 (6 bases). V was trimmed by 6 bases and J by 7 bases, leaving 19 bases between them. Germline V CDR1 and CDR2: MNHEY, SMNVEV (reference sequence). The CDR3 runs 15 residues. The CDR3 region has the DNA TGTGCCAGCAGCCCCTTGGGGGCTGAGGGGCAGCCCCAGCATTTT. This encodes CASSPLGAEGQPQHF.

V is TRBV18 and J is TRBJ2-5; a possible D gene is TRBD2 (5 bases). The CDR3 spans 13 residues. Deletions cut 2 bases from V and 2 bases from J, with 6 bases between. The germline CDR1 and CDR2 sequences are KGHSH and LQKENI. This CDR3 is CASSPGSQETQYF. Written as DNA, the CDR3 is TGTGCCAGCTCACCAGGGAGTCAAGAGACCCAGTACTTC.

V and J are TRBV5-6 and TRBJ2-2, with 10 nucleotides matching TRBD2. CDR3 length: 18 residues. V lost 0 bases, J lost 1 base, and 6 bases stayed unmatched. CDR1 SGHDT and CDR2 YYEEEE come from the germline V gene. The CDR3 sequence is CASSLGPPSGGNTGELFF. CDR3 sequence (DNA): TGTGCCAGCAGCTTGGGCCCCCCTAGCGGGGGGAACACCGGGGAGCTGTTTTTT.

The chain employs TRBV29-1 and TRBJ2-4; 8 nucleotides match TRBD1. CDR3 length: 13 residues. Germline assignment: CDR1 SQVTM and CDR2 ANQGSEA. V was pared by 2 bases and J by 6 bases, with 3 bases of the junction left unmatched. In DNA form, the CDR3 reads TGCAGCGTTGAATCGGACAGGGTAAACATTCAGTACTTC. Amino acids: CSVESDRVNIQYF. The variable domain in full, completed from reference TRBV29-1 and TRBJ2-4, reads SAVISQKPSRDICQRGTSLTIQCQVDSQVTMMFWYRQQPGQSLTLIATANQGSEATYESGFVIDKFPISRPNLTFSTLTVSNMSPEDSSIYLCSVESDRVNIQYFGAGTRLSVL.

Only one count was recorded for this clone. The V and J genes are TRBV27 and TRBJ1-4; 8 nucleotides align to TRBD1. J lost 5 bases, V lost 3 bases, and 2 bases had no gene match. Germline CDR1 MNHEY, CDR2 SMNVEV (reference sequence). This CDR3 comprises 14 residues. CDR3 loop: CASSFNRGNEKLFF. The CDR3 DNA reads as TGTGCCAGCAGTTTCAACAGGGGGAATGAAAAACTGTTTTTT.

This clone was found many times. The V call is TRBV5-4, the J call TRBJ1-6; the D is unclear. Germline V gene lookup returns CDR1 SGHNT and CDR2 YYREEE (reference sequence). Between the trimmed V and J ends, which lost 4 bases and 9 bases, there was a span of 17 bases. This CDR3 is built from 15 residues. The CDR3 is CASSPEALTGSPLHF. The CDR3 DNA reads TGTGCCAGCAGCCCCGAGGCCCTCACCGGTTCACCCCTCCACTTT.

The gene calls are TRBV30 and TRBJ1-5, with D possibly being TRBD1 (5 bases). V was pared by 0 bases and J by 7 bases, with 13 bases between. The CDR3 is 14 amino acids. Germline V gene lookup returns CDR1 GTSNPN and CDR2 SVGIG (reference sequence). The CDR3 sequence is CAWSVGALGQPQHF. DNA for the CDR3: TGTGCCTGGAGTGTAGGGGCCCTCGGGCAGCCCCAGCATTTT.

The CDR3 DNA reads TGCGCCAGCAGCTCCCAGACAGGTACCAACGAGCAGTACTTC. Protein product: CASSSQTGTNEQYF. The chain carries TRBV5-1 and TRBJ2-7; maybe TRBD1 (6 bases). V was cut by 3 bases and J by 5 bases, with 15 bases left in between. CDR1 is SGHRS, CDR2 YFSETQ, per germline. The CDR3 is made up of 14 amino acids.

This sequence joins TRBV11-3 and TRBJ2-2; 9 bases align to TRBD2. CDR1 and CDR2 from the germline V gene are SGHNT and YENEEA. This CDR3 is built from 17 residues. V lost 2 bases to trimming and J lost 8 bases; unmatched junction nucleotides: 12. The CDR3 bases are TGTGCCAGCAGCTTAAAAGGCGGGGGGGCCTTAGCAGGGGAGCTGTTTTTT. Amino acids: CASSLKGGGALAGELFF.